A single sample is the source of the 5 T cell receptor beta chains below, sequenced in a study of control samples from healthy donors and cancer patients. Assay used: immunoSEQ multiplex PCR; TCRdb lists only in-frame clones, some missing. In the table there are around 150,000 clones, 94% of which are singletons. Sequencing input: blood. These receptor sequences come from a woman aged 40 to 55 in good health.

The chain is built from TRBV18 and TRBJ2-5; 8 nucleotides align to TRBD1. CDR3 length: 14 residues. The germline V gene encodes CDR1 KGHSH and CDR2 LQKENI. After removal of 6 bases from V and 1 base from J, the junction contained 4 bases not matched to a gene. The CDR3 DNA follows: TGTGCCAGCTCCCGGCAGGGGGCCCAAGAGACCCAGTACTTC. It yields the protein CASSRQGAQETQYF.

The V gene is TRBV6-6, the J gene TRBJ2-7; 7 nucleotides match TRBD1. The CDR3 has 15 residues. Germline CDR1 reads MNHNY; CDR2 reads SVGAGI (reference sequence). V was pared by 5 bases and J by 2 bases, with 9 bases of the junction left unmatched. CDR3 in DNA: TGTGCCAGCAGTGGACCCGGGACAGCAGCCTACGAGCAGTACTTC. Translating gives CASSGPGTAAYEQYF.

CDR3 sequence: CSVGGLSTNEQFF. In DNA form, the CDR3 reads TGCAGCGTCGGAGGACTCTCAACAAATGAGCAGTTCTTC. V is TRBV29-1 and J is TRBJ2-1, with D tentatively TRBD2 (5 bases). Germline V gene sequence: CDR1 SQVTM, CDR2 ANQGSEA. Deletions cut 6 bases from V and 7 bases from J, with 16 bases between. The CDR3 runs to 13 residues.

The chain carries TRBV7-2 and TRBJ1-1, with 8 bases that match TRBD1. CDR1 is SGHTA, CDR2 FQGNSA, per germline. The CDR3 spans 15 residues. V was clipped by 6 bases and J by 1 base; unmatched bases: 7. CDR3 nucleotides: TGTGCCAGCAGTCCTCAGGGGGCGGAGAACACTGAAGCTTTCTTT. This encodes CASSPQGAENTEAFF.

This clone occurred once. V gene TRBV19 combines with J gene TRBJ2-7; 7 positions match TRBD2. Trimming at V came to 6 bases and at J to 4 bases, leaving 6 bases not matched to a gene. Germline V CDR1 and CDR2: LNHDA, SQIVND (reference sequence). The length of the CDR3 is 13 residues. The CDR3 sequence is CASRGLPGYEQYF. The CDR3 bases are TGTGCCAGTAGGGGACTACCAGGTTACGAGCAGTACTTC.